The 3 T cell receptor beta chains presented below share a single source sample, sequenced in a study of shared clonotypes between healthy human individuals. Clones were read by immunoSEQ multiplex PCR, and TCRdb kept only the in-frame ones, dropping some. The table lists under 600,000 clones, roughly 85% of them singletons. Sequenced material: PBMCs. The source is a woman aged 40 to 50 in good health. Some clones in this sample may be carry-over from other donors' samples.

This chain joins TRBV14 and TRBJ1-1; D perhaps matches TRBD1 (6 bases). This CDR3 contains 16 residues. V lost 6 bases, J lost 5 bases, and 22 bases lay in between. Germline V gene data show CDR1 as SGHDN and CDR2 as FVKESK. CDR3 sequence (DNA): TGTGCCAGCAGTGAGGGGGGGGGCTCAGCGGAGACTGAAGCTTTCTTT. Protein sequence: CASSEGGGSAETEAFF. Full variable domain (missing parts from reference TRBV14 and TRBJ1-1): EAGVTQFPSHSVIEKGQTVTLRCDPISGHDNLYWYRRVMGKEIKFLLHFVKESKQDESGMPNNRFLAERTGGTYSTLKVQPAELEDSGVYFCASSEGGGSAETEAFFGQGTRLTVV.

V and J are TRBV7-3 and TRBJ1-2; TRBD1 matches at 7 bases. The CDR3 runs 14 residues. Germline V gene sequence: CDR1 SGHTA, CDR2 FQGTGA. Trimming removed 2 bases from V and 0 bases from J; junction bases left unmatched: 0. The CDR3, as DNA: TGTGCCAGCAGCTTAGACAGGGCTAACTATGGCTACACCTTC. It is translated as CASSLDRANYGYTF.

The DNA for the CDR3 is TGTGCCAGCAGGTCACGTAGCGGGGGGCTTGACGAGCAGTACTTC. Protein sequence: CASRSRSGGLDEQYF. The chain couples TRBV28 to TRBJ2-7; 10 nucleotides match TRBD2. This CDR3 region has 15 residues. The germline gives CDR1 MDHEN, CDR2 SYDVKM. Trimming at V came to 6 bases and at J to 5 bases, leaving 10 bases not matched to a gene.